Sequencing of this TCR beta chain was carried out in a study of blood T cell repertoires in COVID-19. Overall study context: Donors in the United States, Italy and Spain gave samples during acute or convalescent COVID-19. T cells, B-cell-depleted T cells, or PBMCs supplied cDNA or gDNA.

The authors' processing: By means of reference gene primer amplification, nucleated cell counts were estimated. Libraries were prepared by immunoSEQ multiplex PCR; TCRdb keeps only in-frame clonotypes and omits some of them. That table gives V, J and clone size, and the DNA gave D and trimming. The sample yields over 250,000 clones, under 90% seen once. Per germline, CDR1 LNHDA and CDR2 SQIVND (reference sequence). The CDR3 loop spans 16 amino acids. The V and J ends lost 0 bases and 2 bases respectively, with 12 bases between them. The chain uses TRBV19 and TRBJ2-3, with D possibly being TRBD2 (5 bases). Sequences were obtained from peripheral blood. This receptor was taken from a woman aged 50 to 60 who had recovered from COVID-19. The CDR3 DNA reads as TGTGCCAGTAGTATAGATGGTGCGGGTACCACAGATACGCAGTATTTT. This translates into CASSIDGAGTTDTQYF.